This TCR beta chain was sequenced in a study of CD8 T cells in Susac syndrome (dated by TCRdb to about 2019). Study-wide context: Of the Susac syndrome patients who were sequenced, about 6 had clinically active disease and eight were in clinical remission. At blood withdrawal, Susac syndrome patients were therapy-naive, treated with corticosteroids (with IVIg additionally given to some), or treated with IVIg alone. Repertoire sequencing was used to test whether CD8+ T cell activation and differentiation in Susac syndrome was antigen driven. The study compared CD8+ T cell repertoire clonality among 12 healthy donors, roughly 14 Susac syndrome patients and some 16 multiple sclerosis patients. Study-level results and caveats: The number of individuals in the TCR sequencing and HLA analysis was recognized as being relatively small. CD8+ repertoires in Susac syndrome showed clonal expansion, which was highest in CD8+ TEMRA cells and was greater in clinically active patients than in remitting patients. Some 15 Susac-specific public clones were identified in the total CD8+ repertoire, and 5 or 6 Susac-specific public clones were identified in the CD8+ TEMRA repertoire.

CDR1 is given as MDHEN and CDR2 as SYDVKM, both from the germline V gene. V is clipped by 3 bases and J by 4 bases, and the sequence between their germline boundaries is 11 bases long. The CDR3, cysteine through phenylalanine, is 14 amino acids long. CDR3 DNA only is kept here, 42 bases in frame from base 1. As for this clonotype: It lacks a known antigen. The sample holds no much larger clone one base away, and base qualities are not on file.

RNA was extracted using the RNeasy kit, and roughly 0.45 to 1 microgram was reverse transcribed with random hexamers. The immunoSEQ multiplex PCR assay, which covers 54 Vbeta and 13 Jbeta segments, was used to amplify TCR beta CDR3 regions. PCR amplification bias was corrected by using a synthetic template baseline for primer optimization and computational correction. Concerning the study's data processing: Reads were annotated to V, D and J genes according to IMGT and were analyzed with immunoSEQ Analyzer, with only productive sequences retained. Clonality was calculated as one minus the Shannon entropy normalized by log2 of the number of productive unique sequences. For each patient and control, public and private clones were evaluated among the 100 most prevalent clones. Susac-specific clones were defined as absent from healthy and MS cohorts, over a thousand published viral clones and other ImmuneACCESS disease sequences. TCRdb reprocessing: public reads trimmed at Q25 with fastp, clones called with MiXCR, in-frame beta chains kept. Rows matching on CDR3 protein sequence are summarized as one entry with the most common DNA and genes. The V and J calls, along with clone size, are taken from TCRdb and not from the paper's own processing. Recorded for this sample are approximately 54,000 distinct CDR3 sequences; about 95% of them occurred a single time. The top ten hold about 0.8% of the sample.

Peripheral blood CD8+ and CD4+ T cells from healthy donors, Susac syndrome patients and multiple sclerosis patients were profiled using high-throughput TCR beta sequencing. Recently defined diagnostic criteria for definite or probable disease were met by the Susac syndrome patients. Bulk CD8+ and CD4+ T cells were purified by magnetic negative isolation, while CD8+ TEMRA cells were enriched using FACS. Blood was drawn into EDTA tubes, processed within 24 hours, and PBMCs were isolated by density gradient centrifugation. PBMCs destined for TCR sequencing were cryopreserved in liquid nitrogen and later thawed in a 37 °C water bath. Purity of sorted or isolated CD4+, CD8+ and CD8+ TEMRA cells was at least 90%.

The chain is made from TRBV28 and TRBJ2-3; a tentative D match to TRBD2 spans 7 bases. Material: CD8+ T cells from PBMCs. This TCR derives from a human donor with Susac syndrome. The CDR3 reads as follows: CASSFGGGPDTQYF. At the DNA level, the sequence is TGTGCCAGCAGTTTTGGCGGGGGCCCAGATACGCAGTATTTT.